The entry below describes one TCR beta chain. What it binds is unknown. In the PCR, 60 Vbeta and 13 Jbeta primers were used. Data came from immunoSEQ multiplex PCR; TCRdb stores just in-frame clones and leaves some out. The table lists 150,000 to 200,000 clones, 76% of them singletons, with 2.5% in the top ten. CDR1 and CDR2 (germline): MGHRA, YSYEKL. The V segment lost 4 bases and the J segment 6 bases; nucleotides outside the gene matches: 3. This CDR3 is built from 15 residues. The source of the sample is a study of cytomegalovirus exposure and HLA in healthy donors. Points from the study as a whole: Earlier analysis yielded a pattern in which most TCR beta V segments were productive about 90% or about 30% of the time. It was approximately 150 TCR beta chains that were listed as cytomegalovirus-associated. V- and J-gene trimming of TCR beta was linked (in a later analysis) to a missense DCLRE1C variant.

The TCR originated in a woman aged 30 to 39 in good health and CMV-seropositive. The sample consisted of PBMCs. V usage is TRBV4-1 and J usage is TRBJ2-2, with 12 positions matching TRBD1. The CDR3 bases are TGCGCCAGCAGCCCGGGACAGGGGGCCTCCGGGGAGCTGTTTTTT. It codes for CASSPGQGASGELFF.